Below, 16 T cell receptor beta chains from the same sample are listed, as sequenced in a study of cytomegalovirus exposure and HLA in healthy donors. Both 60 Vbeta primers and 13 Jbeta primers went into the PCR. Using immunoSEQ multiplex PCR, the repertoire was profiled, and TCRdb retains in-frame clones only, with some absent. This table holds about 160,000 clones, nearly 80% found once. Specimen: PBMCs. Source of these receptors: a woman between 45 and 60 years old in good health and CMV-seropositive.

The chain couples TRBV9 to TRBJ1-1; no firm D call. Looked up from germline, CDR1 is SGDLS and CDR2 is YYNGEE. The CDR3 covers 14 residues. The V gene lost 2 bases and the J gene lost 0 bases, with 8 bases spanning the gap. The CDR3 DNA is TGTGCCAGCAGCGTTAATCCTATGAACACTGAAGCTTTCTTT. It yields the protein CASSVNPMNTEAFF.

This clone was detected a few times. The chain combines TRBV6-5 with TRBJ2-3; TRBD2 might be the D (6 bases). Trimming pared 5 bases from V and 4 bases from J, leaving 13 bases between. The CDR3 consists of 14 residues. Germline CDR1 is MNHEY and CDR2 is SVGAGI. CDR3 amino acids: CASSDGGDADTQYF. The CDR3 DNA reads TGTGCCAGCAGTGACGGCGGGGACGCAGATACGCAGTATTTT.

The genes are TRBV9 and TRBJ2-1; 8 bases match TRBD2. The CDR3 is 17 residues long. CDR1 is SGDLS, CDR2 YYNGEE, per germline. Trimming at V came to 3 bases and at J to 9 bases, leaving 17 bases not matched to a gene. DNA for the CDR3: TGTGCCAGCAGCGGTTTCGGGGGTCCGGGAGGGCAGCGTGAGCAGTTCTTC. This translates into CASSGFGGPGGQREQFF.

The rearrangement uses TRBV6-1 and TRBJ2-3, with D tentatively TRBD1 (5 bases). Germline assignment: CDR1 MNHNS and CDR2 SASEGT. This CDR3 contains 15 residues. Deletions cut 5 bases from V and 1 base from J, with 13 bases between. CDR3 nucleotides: TGTGCCAGCAGTCCCACGACAGCAGGCACAGATACGCAGTATTTT. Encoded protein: CASSPTTAGTDTQYF.

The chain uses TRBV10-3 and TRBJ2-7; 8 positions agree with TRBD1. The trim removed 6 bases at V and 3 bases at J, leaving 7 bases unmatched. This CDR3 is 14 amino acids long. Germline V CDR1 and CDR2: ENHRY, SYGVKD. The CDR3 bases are TGTGCCATCAGCCCGACCGGGACAGGCTACGAGCAGTACTTC. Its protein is CAISPTGTGYEQYF.

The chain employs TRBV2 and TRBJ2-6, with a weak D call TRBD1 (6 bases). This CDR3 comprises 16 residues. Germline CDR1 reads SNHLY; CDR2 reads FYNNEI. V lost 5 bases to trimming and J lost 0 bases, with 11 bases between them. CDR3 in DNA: TGTGCCAGCAGTCCGGGACAACCCTCTGGGGCCAACGTCCTGACTTTC. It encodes CASSPGQPSGANVLTF.

Written as DNA, the CDR3 is TGTGCCAGCAGACAGGAAGCCTCTGGAAACACCATATATTTT. Its protein product is CASRQEASGNTIYF. This chain uses TRBV2 with TRBJ1-3; possible D gene TRBD1, 5 bases. V was cut by 6 bases and J by 0 bases, with 9 bases left in between. CDR1 and CDR2 (germline): SNHLY, FYNNEI. This CDR3 contains 14 residues.

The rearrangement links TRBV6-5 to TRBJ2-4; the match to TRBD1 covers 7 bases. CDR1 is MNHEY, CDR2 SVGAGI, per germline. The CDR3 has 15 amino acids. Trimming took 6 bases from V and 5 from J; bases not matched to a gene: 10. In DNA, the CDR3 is TGTGCCAGCAGCACGGGTAGGGGGCTTCAAAACATTCAGTACTTC. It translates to CASSTGRGLQNIQYF.

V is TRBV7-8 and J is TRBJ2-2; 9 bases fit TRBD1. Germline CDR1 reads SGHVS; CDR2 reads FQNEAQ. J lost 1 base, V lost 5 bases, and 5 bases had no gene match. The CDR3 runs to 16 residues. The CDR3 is CASSPYRGRNTGELFF. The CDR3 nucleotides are TGTGCCAGCAGCCCGTACAGGGGGCGGAACACCGGGGAGCTGTTTTTT.

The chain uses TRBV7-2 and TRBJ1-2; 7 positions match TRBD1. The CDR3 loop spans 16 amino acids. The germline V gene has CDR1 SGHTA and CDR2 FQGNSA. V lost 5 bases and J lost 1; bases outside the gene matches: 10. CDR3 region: CASSTGQDTDNYGYTF. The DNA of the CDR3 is TGTGCCAGCAGCACCGGACAGGATACTGATAACTATGGCTACACCTTC.

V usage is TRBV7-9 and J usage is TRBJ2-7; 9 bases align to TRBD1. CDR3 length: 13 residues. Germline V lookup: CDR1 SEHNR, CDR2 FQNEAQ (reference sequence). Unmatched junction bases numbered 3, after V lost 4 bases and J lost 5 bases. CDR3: CASSYGQGHEQYF. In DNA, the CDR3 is TGTGCCAGCAGCTACGGACAGGGGCACGAGCAGTACTTC.

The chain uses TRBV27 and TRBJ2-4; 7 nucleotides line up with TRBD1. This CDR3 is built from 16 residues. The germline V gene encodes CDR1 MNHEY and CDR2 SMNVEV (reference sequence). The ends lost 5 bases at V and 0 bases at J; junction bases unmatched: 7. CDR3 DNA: TGTGCCAGCAGTCCGGGGACAGACCTAGCCAAAAACATTCAGTACTTC. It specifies CASSPGTDLAKNIQYF.

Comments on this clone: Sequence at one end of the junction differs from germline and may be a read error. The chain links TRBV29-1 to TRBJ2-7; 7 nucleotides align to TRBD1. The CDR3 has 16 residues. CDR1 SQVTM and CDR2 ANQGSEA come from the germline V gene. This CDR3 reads CSVEGGPAGGYYEQSF. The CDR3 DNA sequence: TGCAGCGTTGAAGGGGGTCCGGCAGGGGGATACTACGAGCAGTCCTTC.

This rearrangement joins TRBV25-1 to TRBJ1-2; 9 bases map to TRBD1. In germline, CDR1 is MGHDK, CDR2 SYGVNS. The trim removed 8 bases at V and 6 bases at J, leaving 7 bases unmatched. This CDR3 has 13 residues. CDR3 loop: CASWGQGGDGYTF. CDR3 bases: TGTGCCAGCTGGGGACAGGGAGGCGATGGCTACACCTTC.

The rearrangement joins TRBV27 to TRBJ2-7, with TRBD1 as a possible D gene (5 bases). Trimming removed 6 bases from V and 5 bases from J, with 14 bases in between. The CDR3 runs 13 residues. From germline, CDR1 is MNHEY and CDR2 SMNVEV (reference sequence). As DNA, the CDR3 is TGTGCCAGCAGGAACAGGTTTGTCGACGAGCAGTACTTC. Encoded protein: CASRNRFVDEQYF.

CDR3 coding DNA: TGTGCCAGCAGATCACATCAGGGTTCCACTGAAGCTTTCTTT. This gives the protein CASRSHQGSTEAFF. This chain uses TRBV2 with TRBJ1-1; possible D gene TRBD1, 5 bases. Looked up from germline, CDR1 is SNHLY and CDR2 is FYNNEI. The CDR3 length is 14 residues. Deletions cut 6 bases from V and 4 bases from J, with 15 bases between.